This paragraph covers one T cell receptor (beta chain) sequence. The antigen is undetermined. Template switching (which added a universal primer site) was used, and cDNA carried unique molecular identifiers. TCRdb redid the calling of the 5' RACE reads with MiXCR, one entry per CDR3 protein. The repertoire holds around 500,000 distinct CDR3 sequences, with 14% as singletons. The data stem from a study of identical twins. General study results and limits: Findings depended on cross-sectional statistics rather than tracking the same donors. Excess low generation probability was seen in twin-shared out-of-frame alpha sequences. The study found weaker excess twin sharing in beta out-of-frame sequences.

Germline CDR1 reads SGHVS; CDR2 reads FQNEAQ. This CDR3 region has 17 residues. V was clipped by 0 bases and J by 2 bases; unmatched bases: 8. These data were also reused for a study on yellow fever vaccine responses in identical twins.

The sequenced sample was CD4+ T cells sorted from blood. This clonotype originated in a woman between 18 and 29 years old in good health. V is TRBV7-8 and J is TRBJ2-3; 7 bases align to TRBD2. The CDR3, as DNA: TGTGCCAGCAGCTTAGCGCGATTTAGCGGGTCCACAGATACGCAGTATTTT. It is translated as CASSLARFSGSTDTQYF.